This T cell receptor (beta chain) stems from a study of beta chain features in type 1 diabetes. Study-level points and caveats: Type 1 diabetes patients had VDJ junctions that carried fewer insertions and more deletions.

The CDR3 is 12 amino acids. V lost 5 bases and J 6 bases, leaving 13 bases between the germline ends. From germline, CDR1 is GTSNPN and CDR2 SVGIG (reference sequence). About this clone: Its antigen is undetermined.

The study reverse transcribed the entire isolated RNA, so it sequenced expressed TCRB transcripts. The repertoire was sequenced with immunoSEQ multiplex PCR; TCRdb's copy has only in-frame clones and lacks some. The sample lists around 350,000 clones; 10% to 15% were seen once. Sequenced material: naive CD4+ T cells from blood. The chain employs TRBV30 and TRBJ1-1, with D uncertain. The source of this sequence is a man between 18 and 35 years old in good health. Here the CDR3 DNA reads TGTGCCTGGGTCGATCGCGGGCCTGAAGCTTTCTTT. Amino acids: CAWVDRGPEAFF.